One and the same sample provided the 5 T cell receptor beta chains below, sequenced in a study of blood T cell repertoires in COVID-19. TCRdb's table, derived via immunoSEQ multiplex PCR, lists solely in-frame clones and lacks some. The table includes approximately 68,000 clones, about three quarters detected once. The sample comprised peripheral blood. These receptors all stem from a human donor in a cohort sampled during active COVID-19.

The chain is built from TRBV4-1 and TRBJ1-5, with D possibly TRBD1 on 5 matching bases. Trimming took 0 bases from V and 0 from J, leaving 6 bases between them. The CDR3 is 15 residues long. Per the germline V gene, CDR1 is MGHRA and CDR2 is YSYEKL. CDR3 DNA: TGCGCCAGCAGCCAAGACACAGGTAGCAATCAGCCCCAGCATTTT. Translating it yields CASSQDTGSNQPQHF.

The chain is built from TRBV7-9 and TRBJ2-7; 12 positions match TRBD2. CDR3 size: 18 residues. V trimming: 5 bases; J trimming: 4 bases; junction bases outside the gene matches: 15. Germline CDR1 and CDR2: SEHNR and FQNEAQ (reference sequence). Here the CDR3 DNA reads TGTGCCAGCAGCCCTTATAACGGACTAGCGGGACTACAATACGAGCAGTACTTC. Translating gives CASSPYNGLAGLQYEQYF.

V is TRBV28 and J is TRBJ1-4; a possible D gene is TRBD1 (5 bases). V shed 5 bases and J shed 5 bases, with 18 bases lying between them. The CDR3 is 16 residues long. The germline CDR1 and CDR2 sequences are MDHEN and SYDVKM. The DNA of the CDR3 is TGTGCCAGCAGTCCTACACGGGGGGAACGGAATGAAAAACTGTTTTTT. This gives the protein CASSPTRGERNEKLFF.

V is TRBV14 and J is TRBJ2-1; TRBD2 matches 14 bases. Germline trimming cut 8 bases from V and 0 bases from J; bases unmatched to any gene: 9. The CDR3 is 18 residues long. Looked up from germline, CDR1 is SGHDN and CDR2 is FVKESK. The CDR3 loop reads CASGGPGTSGSSYNEQFF. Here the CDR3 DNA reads TGTGCCAGCGGGGGTCCGGGGACTAGCGGGAGCTCCTACAATGAGCAGTTCTTC.

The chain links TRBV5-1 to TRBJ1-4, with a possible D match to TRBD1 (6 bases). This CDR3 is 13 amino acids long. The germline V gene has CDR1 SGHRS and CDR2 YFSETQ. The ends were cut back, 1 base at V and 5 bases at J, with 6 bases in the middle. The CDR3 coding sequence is TGCGCCAGCAGCTTGACAGGGAATGAAAAACTGTTTTTT. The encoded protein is CASSLTGNEKLFF.